Following are 30 T cell receptor beta chains from one sample sequenced in a study of blood T cell repertoires in COVID-19. Clones were read by immunoSEQ multiplex PCR, and TCRdb kept only the in-frame ones, dropping some. The sample contains 130,000 or so clones, 84% of which appear only once. Source material: peripheral blood. These receptors were collected from a young man with COVID-19, enrolled during active disease.

This clone showed up just a few times. The rearrangement uses TRBV7-6 and TRBJ2-2, with a weak D call TRBD2 (5 bases). Germline V gives CDR1 SGHVS, CDR2 FNYEAQ. The CDR3 contains 17 residues. Trimming took off 2 bases at V and 6 bases at J, with 19 bases between the two ends. For the CDR3, the DNA is TGTGCCAGCAGCTTAAGCGAGGCTAGCTTGCTCGCCGGGGAGCTGTTTTTT. As protein: CASSLSEASLLAGELFF.

V is TRBV28 and J is TRBJ1-5, with D perhaps matching TRBD1 (5 bases). The V and J ends lost 8 bases and 4 bases respectively, with 15 bases between them. The V gene's germline CDR1 is MDHEN and CDR2 SYDVKM. The CDR3 contains 14 residues. This chain's CDR3 is CASYPGGGNQPQHF. CDR3 DNA sequence: TGTGCCAGCTATCCCGGCGGGGGGAATCAGCCCCAGCATTTT.

The V call is TRBV18, the J call TRBJ2-4; D unclear. Per germline, CDR1 KGHSH and CDR2 LQKENI. Trimming left V 7 bases short and J 0 bases short, with 10 bases between. The CDR3 sequence is 14 residues long. The CDR3 DNA is TGTGCCAGCTACTCCTCAGGAGCCAAAAACATTCAGTACTTC. Its translation: CASYSSGAKNIQYF.

The V call is TRBV30, the J call TRBJ2-1; D ambiguous. Germline V gene data show CDR1 as GTSNPN and CDR2 as SVGIG (reference sequence). The CDR3 spans 11 residues. Trimming removed 6 bases at V and 0 bases at J, with 3 bases between. The CDR3 protein is CACSSYNEQFF. The CDR3 nucleotides read TGTGCCTGTAGCTCCTACAATGAGCAGTTCTTC.

This chain links TRBV7-2 with TRBJ1-6, with D uncertain. Germline assignment: CDR1 SGHTA and CDR2 FQGNSA. The V gene lost 5 bases and the J gene lost 6 bases, with 17 bases spanning the gap. This CDR3 has 16 residues. CDR3 nucleotide sequence: TGTGCCAGCAGCCCGGGCTCCACTAGGCTTAATTCACCCCTCCACTTT. Residues: CASSPGSTRLNSPLHF.

The V gene is TRBV9, the J gene TRBJ2-7; D is perhaps TRBD2 (5 bases). CDR1 and CDR2 from the germline V gene are SGDLS and YYNGEE. V lost 0 bases to trimming and J lost 6 bases, with 7 bases between them. The CDR3 extends over 12 amino acids. For the CDR3, the DNA is TGTGCCAGCAGCGTAGCCGCGGGCGAGCAGTACTTC. Translating it yields CASSVAAGEQYF.

J is TRBJ1-4 and V is TRBV6-5; 9 bases align to TRBD1. CDR3 length: 15 amino acids. Unmatched junction bases numbered 6, after V lost 2 bases and J lost 8 bases. Germline CDR1 and CDR2: MNHEY and SVGAGI. The CDR3 DNA reads as TGTGCCAGCAGTTACCGGGACAGGGCTTGGGAAAAACTGTTTTTT. Translation gives CASSYRDRAWEKLFF.

This rearrangement joins TRBV7-9 to TRBJ2-1, with D tentatively TRBD2 (5 bases). The CDR3 is 14 residues long. Deletions cut 7 bases from V and 7 bases from J, with 17 bases between. CDR1 is SEHNR and CDR2 is FQNEAQ in the germline V gene (reference sequence). The CDR3 is CASTPSEAVNEQFF. CDR3 in DNA: TGTGCCAGCACCCCATCGGAGGCCGTAAATGAGCAGTTCTTC.

This rearrangement joins TRBV15 to TRBJ1-2, with D perhaps matching TRBD1 (6 bases). The CDR3 length is 14 residues. Between the trimmed V and J ends, which lost 5 bases and 7 bases, there was a span of 17 bases. The V gene's germline CDR1 is LNHNV and CDR2 YYDKDF (reference sequence). The CDR3 nucleotides are TGTGCCACCAGCGGAAGCGTGACAGGATCTGGCTACACCTTC. Its translation: CATSGSVTGSGYTF. Supplemented by reference TRBV15 and TRBJ1-2, the full variable domain reads DAMVIQNPRYQVTQFGKPVTLSCSQTLNHNVMYWYQQKSSQAPKLLFHYYDKDFNNEADTPDNFQSRRPNTSFCFLDIRSPGLGDTAMYLCATSGSVTGSGYTFGSGTRLTVV.

The chain uses TRBV19 and TRBJ1-4; the match to TRBD1 covers 10 bases. The CDR3 has 14 amino acids. From germline, CDR1 is LNHDA and CDR2 SQIVND (reference sequence). The ends lost 4 bases at V and 7 bases at J; junction bases unmatched: 3. CDR3 protein: CASSTGQGFEKLFF. The CDR3 bases are TGTGCCAGTAGTACGGGACAGGGGTTTGAAAAACTGTTTTTT.

This clone came up once. V and J are TRBV28 and TRBJ2-2; 7 bases fit TRBD1. The ends lost 3 bases at V and 4 bases at J; junction bases unmatched: 11. The CDR3 is 17 amino acids. Germline V gives CDR1 MDHEN, CDR2 SYDVKM. The CDR3 reads CASSFGTAQRFTGELFF. CDR3 nucleotide sequence: TGTGCCAGCAGTTTCGGGACAGCCCAACGCTTCACCGGGGAGCTGTTTTTT.

The V call is TRBV6-5, the J call TRBJ1-1; possible D gene TRBD1, 6 bases. The CDR3 is 14 residues long. From germline, CDR1 is MNHEY and CDR2 SVGAGI. Trimming removed 4 bases at V and 5 bases at J, with 14 bases between. The CDR3 loop is CASSLQTGSTEAFF. DNA of the CDR3: TGTGCCAGCAGTTTGCAGACAGGTTCGACTGAAGCTTTCTTT.

V gene TRBV5-5 combines with J gene TRBJ2-3, with TRBD2 matching over 7 bases. CDR1 and CDR2 from the germline V gene are SGHKS and YYEKEE (reference sequence). CDR3 length: 16 amino acids. The junction had 13 bases not matched to a gene; V was cut back by 4 bases and J by 5 bases. In nucleotides, the CDR3 is TGTGCCAGCAGCCTCTGGGAGGGGATATCAGAAGATACGCAGTATTTT. Translated: CASSLWEGISEDTQYF.

This sequence joins TRBV21-1 and TRBJ2-7; TRBD1 reflects the table's D call only, with no check against the DNA. TRBV21-1 has pseudogene status. The CDR3 loop spans 12 amino acids. The CDR3 reads CASYILSYEQYF. CDR3 DNA: TGTGCCAGCTACATCCTCTCCTACGAGCAGTACTTC.

The chain combines TRBV28 with TRBJ2-6; the D gene is possibly TRBD1 (5 bases). The CDR3 length is 14 residues. The V gene's germline CDR1 is MDHEN and CDR2 SYDVKM. The V end was cut by 6 bases, the J end by 2 bases, with 8 bases between. This chain's CDR3 is CASRTATGANVLTF. Written as DNA, the CDR3 is TGTGCCAGCAGGACAGCTACTGGGGCCAACGTCCTGACTTTC.

The chain uses TRBV6-6 and TRBJ2-7; possible D gene TRBD1, 6 bases. The germline CDR1 and CDR2 sequences are MNHNY and SVGAGI (reference sequence). The V and J ends lost 6 bases and 1 base respectively, with 13 bases between them. This CDR3 contains 14 residues. CDR3 loop: CASRDPGQSYEQYF. CDR3 coding DNA: TGTGCCAGCAGAGATCCGGGACAATCCTACGAGCAGTACTTC.

This CDR3 is CASTPETGKVVDEQFF. The CDR3 DNA reads as TGTGCCAGCACCCCGGAGACAGGGAAAGTGGTGGATGAGCAGTTCTTC. This rearrangement joins TRBV28 to TRBJ2-1, with 7 bases lining up with TRBD1. V gave up 7 bases and J gave up 8 bases; unmatched junction bases: 17. The CDR3 is 16 residues long. Germline values: CDR1 MDHEN, CDR2 SYDVKM.

Only one count was recorded for this clone. The chain recombines TRBV14 with TRBJ2-5, with a weak D call TRBD2 (5 bases). Germline V lookup: CDR1 SGHDN, CDR2 FVKESK. CDR3 length: 11 residues. V was clipped by 3 bases and J by 12 bases, with 11 bases between them. Here the CDR3 reads CASSQSGIEYF. DNA for the CDR3: TGTGCCAGCAGCCAGTCCGGGATTGAGTACTTC.

The V call is TRBV10-3, the J call TRBJ1-2; D not certain. V was pared by 0 bases and J by 7 bases, with 6 bases between. The V gene's germline CDR1 is ENHRY and CDR2 SYGVKD. The CDR3 loop spans 12 amino acids. The CDR3 sequence is CAISESAGGYTF. The CDR3 region has the DNA TGTGCCATCAGTGAGTCAGCGGGTGGCTACACCTTC.

The V call is TRBV18, the J call TRBJ1-1; the D gene is possibly TRBD1 (5 bases). The CDR3 is 13 amino acids. The germline gives CDR1 KGHSH, CDR2 LQKENI. V was shortened by 0 bases and J by 8 bases, with 10 bases between the two germline ends. The CDR3 region has the DNA TGTGCCAGCTCACCACCTGGGGGGTTGGAAGCTTTCTTT. Its translation: CASSPPGGLEAFF.

The V gene is TRBV11-2, the J gene TRBJ2-3, with D hard to call. Germline CDR1 SGHAT, CDR2 FQNNGV. This CDR3 comprises 12 residues. V lost 2 bases, J lost 3 bases, and 3 bases lay in between. CDR3 nucleotide sequence: TGTGCCAGCAGCTTATCGACAGATACGCAGTATTTT. This sequence encodes CASSLSTDTQYF.

The chain links TRBV29-1 to TRBJ2-3; TRBD1 aligns across 8 bases. This CDR3 is 14 amino acids long. The germline V gene encodes CDR1 SQVTM and CDR2 ANQGSEA. With 1 base clipped from V and 4 bases from J, the junction kept 4 bases outside the gene matches. The CDR3 region has the DNA TGCAGCGTTGAAGGGCAGGGGGCAGCAGATACGCAGTATTTT. Its translation is CSVEGQGAADTQYF.

V is TRBV6-5 and J is TRBJ2-7; 7 bases are shared with TRBD2. The CDR3 has 13 amino acids. Germline-derived CDR1 and CDR2 are MNHEY and SVGAGI. The V and J ends lost 2 bases and 7 bases, in that order; junction bases with no gene match: 5. The CDR3, as DNA: TGTGCCAGCAGTTACCACACGGGGGGAGAGCAGTACTTC. Its protein product is CASSYHTGGEQYF.

This chain links TRBV9 with TRBJ2-7, with 8 positions matching TRBD2. The trim removed 4 bases at V and 3 bases at J, leaving 12 bases unmatched. The germline V gene encodes CDR1 SGDLS and CDR2 YYNGEE. The CDR3 is 16 residues long. CDR3 residues: CASSPAGKAGDYEQYF. The CDR3 nucleotides are TGTGCCAGCAGCCCCGCGGGGAAAGCGGGAGACTACGAGCAGTACTTC.

This clone was seen once. V gene TRBV19 combines with J gene TRBJ1-2; a possible D gene is TRBD1 (6 bases). CDR3 length equals 16 residues. Germline CDR1 LNHDA, CDR2 SQIVND (reference sequence). V was shortened by 7 bases and J by 3 bases, with 21 bases between the two germline ends. The CDR3 here is CASTPWGPLRDYGYTF. In DNA, the CDR3 is TGTGCCAGTACCCCCTGGGGGCCCCTGAGGGACTATGGCTACACCTTC.

This clone was counted a single time. The rearrangement uses TRBV11-2 and TRBJ1-1, with D maybe TRBD1 (6 bases). Per germline, CDR1 SGHAT and CDR2 FQNNGV. The CDR3 has 15 amino acids. Trimming pared 1 base from V and 0 bases from J, leaving 9 bases between. The CDR3 DNA reads as TGTGCCAGCAGCTTAGTATCAGGGGTGAACACTGAAGCTTTCTTT. This translates into CASSLVSGVNTEAFF. Full variable domain (outside the CDR3, taken from reference TRBV11-2 and TRBJ1-1): EAGVAQSPRYKIIEKRQSVAFWCNPISGHATLYWYQQILGQGPKLLIQFQNNGVVDDSQLPKDRFSAERLKGVDSTLKIQPAKLEDSAVYLCASSLVSGVNTEAFFGQGTRLTVV.

This clone was observed a single time. The chain uses TRBV25-1 and TRBJ1-5; D gene ambiguous. The germline V gene encodes CDR1 MGHDK and CDR2 SYGVNS. This CDR3 is 14 amino acids long. V shed 1 base and J shed 6 bases, with 10 bases lying between them. CDR3 amino acids: CASSEFGDRQPQHF. The CDR3 DNA is TGTGCCAGCAGTGAATTCGGAGATCGTCAGCCCCAGCATTTT.

The V and J genes are TRBV5-1 and TRBJ1-6; the D gene is possibly TRBD1 (6 bases). The CDR3 runs 14 residues. Trimming took 0 bases from V and 10 from J, leaving 11 bases between them. CDR1 is SGHRS and CDR2 is YFSETQ in the germline V gene. The DNA for the CDR3 is TGCGCCAGCAGCTTGGAGGGACAAACGTCACCCCTCCACTTT. It translates to CASSLEGQTSPLHF.

This clone was detected only a few times. This chain uses TRBV18 with TRBJ1-2, with 9 nucleotides matching TRBD1. Germline V lookup: CDR1 KGHSH, CDR2 LQKENI. Trimming removed 3 bases from V and 4 bases from J; junction bases left unmatched: 0. This CDR3 region has 13 residues. CDR3 nucleotides: TGTGCCAGCTCACCGGGACAGGGCTATGGCTACACCTTC. Translating it yields CASSPGQGYGYTF.

The rearrangement joins TRBV14 to TRBJ2-1, with 7 nucleotides matching TRBD1. Per the germline V gene, CDR1 is SGHDN and CDR2 is FVKESK. The length of the CDR3 is 13 residues. The J segment lost 10 bases and the V segment lost 3 bases, leaving 6 bases of the junction unmatched. The CDR3 nucleotides are TGTGCCAGCAGCCAGAACAGGGGACGCGAGCAGTTCTTC. Its translation: CASSQNRGREQFF.